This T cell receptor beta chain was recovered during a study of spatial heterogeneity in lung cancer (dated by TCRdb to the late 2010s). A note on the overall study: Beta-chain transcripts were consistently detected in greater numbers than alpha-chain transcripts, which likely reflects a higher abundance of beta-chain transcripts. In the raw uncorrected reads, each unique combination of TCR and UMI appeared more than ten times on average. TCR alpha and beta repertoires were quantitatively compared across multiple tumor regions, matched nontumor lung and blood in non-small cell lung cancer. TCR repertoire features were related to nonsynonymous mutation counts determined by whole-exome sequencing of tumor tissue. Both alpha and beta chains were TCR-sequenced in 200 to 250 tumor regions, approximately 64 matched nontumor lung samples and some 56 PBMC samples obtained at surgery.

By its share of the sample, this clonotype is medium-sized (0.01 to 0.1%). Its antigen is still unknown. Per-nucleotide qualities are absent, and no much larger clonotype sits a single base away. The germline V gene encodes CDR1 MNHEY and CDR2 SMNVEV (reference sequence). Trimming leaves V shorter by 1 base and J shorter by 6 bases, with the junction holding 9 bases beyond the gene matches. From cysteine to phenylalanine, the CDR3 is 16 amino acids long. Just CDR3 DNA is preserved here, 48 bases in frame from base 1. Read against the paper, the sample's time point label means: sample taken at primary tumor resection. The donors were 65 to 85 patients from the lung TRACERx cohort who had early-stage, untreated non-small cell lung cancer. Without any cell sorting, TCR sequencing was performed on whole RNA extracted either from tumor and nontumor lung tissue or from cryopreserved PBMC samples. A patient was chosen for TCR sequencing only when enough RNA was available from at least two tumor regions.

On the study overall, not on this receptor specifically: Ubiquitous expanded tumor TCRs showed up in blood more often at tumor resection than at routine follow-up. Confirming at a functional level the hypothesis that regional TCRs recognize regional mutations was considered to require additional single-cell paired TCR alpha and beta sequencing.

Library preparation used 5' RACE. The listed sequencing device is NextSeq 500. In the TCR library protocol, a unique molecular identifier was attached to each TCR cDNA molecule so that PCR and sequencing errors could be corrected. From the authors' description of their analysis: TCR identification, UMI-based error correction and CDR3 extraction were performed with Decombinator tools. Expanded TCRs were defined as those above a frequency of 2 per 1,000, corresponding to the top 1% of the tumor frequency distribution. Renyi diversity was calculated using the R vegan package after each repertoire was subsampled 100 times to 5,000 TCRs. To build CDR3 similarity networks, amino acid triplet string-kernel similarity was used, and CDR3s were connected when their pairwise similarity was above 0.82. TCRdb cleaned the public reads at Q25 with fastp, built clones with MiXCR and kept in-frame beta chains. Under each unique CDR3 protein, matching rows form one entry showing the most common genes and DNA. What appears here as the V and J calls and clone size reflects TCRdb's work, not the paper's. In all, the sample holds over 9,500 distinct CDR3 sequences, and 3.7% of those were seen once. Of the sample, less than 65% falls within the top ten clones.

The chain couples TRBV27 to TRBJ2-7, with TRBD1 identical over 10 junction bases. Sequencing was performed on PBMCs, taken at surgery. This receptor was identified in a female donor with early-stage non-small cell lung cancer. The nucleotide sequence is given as TGTGCCAGCAGTTTATACCTGGGGACAGGGGAATCCGAGCAGTACTTC. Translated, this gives CASSLYLGTGESEQYF.